The clone carrying this T cell receptor beta chain was detected only a few times. Its matching antigen is unknown. These data originate in a study of human T cells and chemical hapten exposure. Via MiXCR, TCRdb re-called the RACE reads, giving one row per CDR3 protein. The profile shows about 140,000 distinct CDR3 sequences, approximately 12% of them singletons. Study-level findings and limits: Compared to controls, expanded TCRs made significantly more large clusters of similar CDR3s.

Germline V lookup: CDR1 MNHEY, CDR2 SVGAGI. The germline V and J ends were trimmed by 5 bases and 5 bases, with 14 bases remaining between them. CDR3 length equals 14 residues. Indicated time point: patch test 2, 6 weeks after DPC sensitization. The sample's treatment: therapeutic diphenylcyclopropenone sensitization with weekly scalp DPC. This sample comprised whole blood, obtained in connection with sensitization to the hapten diphenylcyclopropenone (DPC). The sequence came from a woman between 50 and 59 years old with alopecia areata. Some clones in this sample may be carry-over from other donors' samples. J is TRBJ2-3 and V is TRBV6-5; TRBD2 is a possible D gene (6 bases). The CDR3 is CASSLRRAQDTQYF. CDR3 in DNA: TGTGCCAGCAGTCTTCGGAGGGCGCAAGATACGCAGTATTTT.